The T cell receptor beta chain under discussion was sequenced for a study of shared clonotypes between healthy human individuals. Only CD45RO-negative cells positively selected for CCR7 counted as naive CD8 cells, so terminally differentiated effector memory CD45RA+ cells were excluded. CDR1 and CDR2 from the germline V gene are SEHNR and FQNEAQ (reference sequence). The CDR3 is 16 amino acids. With 5 bases clipped from V and 4 bases from J, the junction kept 11 bases outside the gene matches. Study results and limitations: In contrast to clonotypes shared by all four donors, non-shared clonotypes had lower generation probabilities. Among donors, clonotype sharing was expected to be affected by sequencing depth. The represented genetic and exposure-history diversity was limited by the small number of donors.

There are a few counts of this clone. What it recognizes is unknown. Assay runs were performed at deep level. Using immunoSEQ multiplex PCR, the repertoire was profiled, and TCRdb retains in-frame clones only, with some absent. The sample comprises 1.5 million to 2.5 million clones, approximately 94% of which are singletons, and more than 0.95% rests with the top ten. The sequence was collected from a man younger than 35 in good health. The V gene is TRBV7-9, the J gene TRBJ2-7; 10 nucleotides line up with TRBD2. The sample taken for sequencing was naive CD8+ T cells sorted from blood. In nucleotides, the CDR3 is TGTGCCAGCAGCCCCGGGATGGGTAGCGGGGGGTACGAGCAGTACTTC. Protein product: CASSPGMGSGGYEQYF.